Given below is one T cell receptor (beta chain) in context. Its specificity is unknown. Between the trimmed V and J ends, which lost 3 bases and 2 bases, there was a span of 7 bases. The germline CDR1 and CDR2 sequences are LNHDA and SQIVND (reference sequence). This CDR3 is built from 14 residues. Generated by immunoSEQ multiplex PCR, the TCRdb table keeps only in-frame clones and is missing some. This table has 150,000 or so clones, about 89% appearing once. These data are taken from a study of T cell responses to AZD1222 COVID-19 vaccine. Study-wide points: Clonal diversity was possibly underestimated, and the donors were mostly white British, with more females. Spike-specific TCRs gained breadth and depth after people received two AZD1222 doses.

This sequence originates from an adult in good health. The sample in question was peripheral blood, obtained on day 0 of AZD1222 vaccination. The chain combines TRBV19 with TRBJ2-2; D ambiguous. CDR3 in DNA: TGTGCCAGTAGTATCCGACCTAACACCGGGGAGCTGTTTTTT. Encoded protein: CASSIRPNTGELFF.